These 13 T cell receptor beta chains were all obtained from the same sample, sequenced in a study of blood T cells in healthy people across ages. Primers used in a second PCR of about 6 to 11 cycles were a sample-barcoded 5' primer and a J-beta primer mix. From the 5' RACE reads, TCRdb called clonotypes with MiXCR, one entry per CDR3 protein. The profile shows fewer than 600,000 distinct CDR3 sequences, about 29% of them singletons. In addition, the sample was reused for a study of T cells of mothers and their children.

Source material: blood. The receptors come from a boy aged 2 to 9 in good health.

The V and J genes are TRBV12-3 or TRBV12-4 and TRBJ1-5; possible D gene TRBD1, 6 bases. V was pared by 3 bases and J by 1 base, with 7 bases between. This CDR3 contains 14 residues. The CDR3 DNA reads TGTGCCAGCAGTTTTACAGGGAGCAATCAGCCCCAGCATTTT. This translates into CASSFTGSNQPQHF.

The rearrangement uses TRBV7-9 and TRBJ2-5; unclear D gene. Germline CDR1 reads SEHNR; CDR2 reads FQNEAQ (reference sequence). This CDR3 has 13 residues. Deletions cut 4 bases from V and 4 bases from J, with 10 bases between. The CDR3 DNA reads TGTGCCAGCAGCTCAGCATGGGGAGAGACCCAGTACTTC. Translation: CASSSAWGETQYF.

The V gene is TRBV12-3 or TRBV12-4, the J gene TRBJ2-3, with 7 nucleotides matching TRBD2. Trimming at V came to 6 bases and at J to 4 bases, leaving 10 bases not matched to a gene. The CDR3 has 15 residues. CDR3 sequence: CASRWRAGDPDTQYF. CDR3 nucleotides: TGTGCCAGCAGGTGGAGGGCGGGAGATCCAGATACGCAGTATTTT.

The table lists this clonotype with a few counts. The CDR3 protein is CASSLGEGVYNEQFF. Written as DNA, the CDR3 is TGTGCCAGTAGTTTGGGGGAGGGGGTGTACAATGAGCAGTTCTTC. This sequence joins TRBV19 and TRBJ2-1; TRBD2 might be the D (7 bases). CDR1 and CDR2 (germline): LNHDA, SQIVND (reference sequence). Deletions cut 5 bases from V and 4 bases from J, with 15 bases between. The CDR3 has 15 residues.

This clonotype turned up a few times. The DNA of the CDR3 is TGCAGTGCTAAGGACAGCTACTACGAGCAGTACTTC. Translation gives CSAKDSYYEQYF. The rearrangement uses TRBV20-1 and TRBJ2-7, with D perhaps matching TRBD1 (6 bases). The V gene's germline CDR1 is DFQATT and CDR2 SNEGSKA (reference sequence). This CDR3 is built from 12 residues. With 4 bases removed from V and 3 bases from J, the gap between germline ends came to 10 bases.

This clonotype turned up a few times. The chain carries TRBV27 and TRBJ2-5; D is possibly TRBD2 (5 bases). TRBJ2-7 matches the DNA end more closely, so the J call is doubtful. Germline V CDR1 and CDR2: MNHEY, SMNVEV (reference sequence). This CDR3 spans 13 amino acids. CDR3 nucleotide sequence: TGTGCCAGCGGTGGCGCGGGCCCTCTCGAGCAGTACTTC. Translating gives CASGGAGPLEQYF.

The chain couples TRBV6-5 to TRBJ1-1; D is uncertain. Germline CDR1 reads MNHEY; CDR2 reads SVGAGI. The CDR3 totals 14 residues. V was shortened by 2 bases and J by 7 bases, with 14 bases between the two germline ends. The CDR3 sequence: CASSYLGMIDEAFF. The CDR3 DNA sequence: TGTGCCAGCAGTTACCTGGGGATGATCGATGAAGCTTTCTTT.

The chain employs TRBV5-5 and TRBJ2-5; 8 bases align to TRBD2. V trimming: 4 bases; J trimming: 0 bases; junction bases outside the gene matches: 8. CDR3 length: 16 amino acids. Looked up from germline, CDR1 is SGHKS and CDR2 is YYEKEE (reference sequence). The CDR3 protein is CASSRNSGAYQETQYF. The CDR3 DNA is TGTGCCAGCAGCCGTAATAGCGGGGCGTACCAAGAGACCCAGTACTTC.

This chain links TRBV6-2 or TRBV6-3 with TRBJ2-1, with 7 bases that match TRBD1. The CDR3 extends over 14 amino acids. Germline assignment: CDR1 MNHEY and CDR2 SVGEGT. J gave up 12 bases and V 10 bases, and 18 bases lay outside the gene matches. In nucleotides, the CDR3 is TGTGCCATCTCACCCGGGACAGCAAGGGTTGGGCAGTTCTTC. It translates to CAISPGTARVGQFF.

The chain has TRBV5-1 and TRBJ1-1; D not certain. Germline values: CDR1 SGHRS, CDR2 YFSETQ. This CDR3 spans 13 amino acids. V lost 0 bases to trimming and J lost 3 bases, with 6 bases between them. The CDR3 loop reads CASSLAMDTEAFF. CDR3 sequence (DNA): TGCGCCAGCAGCTTGGCAATGGACACTGAAGCTTTCTTT. Full variable domain (remainder filled in from reference TRBV5-1 and TRBJ1-1): KAGVTQTPRYLIKTRGQQVTLSCSPISGHRSVSWYQQTPGQGLQFLFEYFSETQRNKGNFPGRFSGRQFSNSRSEMNVSTLELGDSALYLCASSLAMDTEAFFGQGTRLTVV.

This clonotype was picked up one time. The V gene is TRBV2, the J gene TRBJ2-5, with 15 bases identical to TRBD2. The J call may be faulty, since TRBJ2-1 better matches the DNA end. The germline V gene encodes CDR1 SNHLY and CDR2 FYNNEI. The CDR3 has 16 amino acids. This chain's CDR3 is CASIELGLAGGGEQFF. Written as DNA, the CDR3 is TGTGCCAGCATCGAACTTGGACTAGCGGGAGGGGGTGAGCAGTTCTTC.

The chain's CDR3 is CASSQDGRAYEQYF. The DNA for the CDR3 is TGTGCCAGCAGCCAAGATGGCAGGGCCTACGAGCAGTACTTC. The chain joins TRBV3-1 to TRBJ2-7; D possibly corresponds to TRBD1 (5 bases). This CDR3 comprises 14 residues. CDR1 is LGHDT, CDR2 YNNKEL, per germline (reference sequence). The V end was cut by 0 bases, the J end by 2 bases, with 8 bases between.

The chain links TRBV25-1 to TRBJ2-7; unclear D gene. The DNA end favors TRBJ2-1, so the J call may be wrong. The CDR3 is 13 residues long. Looked up from germline, CDR1 is MGHDK and CDR2 is SYGVNS. The CDR3 reads CASSGKGLREQFF. The CDR3 coding sequence is TGTGCCAGCAGTGGGAAGGGTTTACGTGAGCAGTTCTTC.